This T cell receptor (beta chain) was retrieved from a study of shared clonotypes between healthy human individuals. Germline CDR1 is MNHNY and CDR2 is SVGAGI (reference sequence). The length of the CDR3 is 16 residues. Trimming cost V 4 bases and J 3 bases; bases outside gene matches: 6. Details on this clone: What it binds is unknown.

Findings of the study overall: Shared clonotypes across all four donors exceeded non-shared ones in generation probability. It was observed that roughly 5% of naive CD4 clonotypes were shared across a few donors.

Assay used: immunoSEQ multiplex PCR; TCRdb lists only in-frame clones, some missing. Altogether about 960,000 clones are present, around 80% being singletons, with the ten largest covering approximately 1.5%. This chain connects TRBV6-6 to TRBJ1-5; 10 bases align to TRBD1. Sequenced input: memory CD4+ T cells sorted from blood. Regarding subset: CD45RA-negative fraction. This TCR came from a man aged 18 to 30 in good health. The CDR3 sequence: CASSWGTGAVNQPQHF. The CDR3 DNA follows: TGTGCCAGCAGTTGGGGGACAGGGGCCGTCAATCAGCCCCAGCATTTT.